The source of this TCR beta chain is a study of human T cells and chemical hapten exposure. Study as a whole: Across samples, TCR yields varied, mostly owing to small differences in pooled library volumes. Study results and limitations: TCRs above 1 in 1000 frequency did not change with DPC sensitization.

Library construction involved attaching unique molecular identifiers to individual cDNA molecules, which allowed quantitative, reproducible TCR counting. Original analysis: Sequenced samples showed a median of around 100,000 TCRs each, with counts running from about 22,000 to 700,000. Using its own MiXCR run on the 5' RACE reads, TCRdb lists one record per CDR3 protein. These V and J calls originate from TCRdb's pipeline instead of the authors' own analysis. The data show 130,000 or so distinct CDR3 sequences, 4.1% seen once. Someone pulled total RNA out of unfractionated whole blood. V lost 2 bases, J lost 4 bases, and 13 bases lay in between. Germline V CDR1 and CDR2: SGHTA, FQGNSA. This CDR3 spans 15 amino acids. This clonotype was found many times. Its antigen remains unidentified.

J is TRBJ2-3 and V is TRBV7-2; a weak D match, TRBD1 (5 bases). The sequence derives from a female donor in good health. CDR3 loop: CASSLYVRVADTQYF. CDR3 DNA: TGTGCCAGCAGCTTATACGTCAGGGTGGCAGATACGCAGTATTTT.